This T cell receptor beta chain came from a study of post-analysis software for immune sequencing data. V trimming: 4 bases; J trimming: 2 bases; junction bases outside the gene matches: 1. There are 12 residues in the CDR3. CDR1 is SQVTM and CDR2 is ANQGSEA in the germline V gene. Unique-molecular-identifier-tagged TCR beta cDNA libraries were used. One entry per CDR3 protein, called by TCRdb with MiXCR from the PCR reads. The sample carries about 760,000 distinct CDR3 sequences, 25% to 30% recorded once. The sample holds a few counts of this clonotype. What it binds is not known. Study outcomes and limitations: Samples from a shared batch, those prepared together, strongly co-clustered by F measure. Relative to controls, patients had about five TRBV segments at higher frequency, with TRBV5-6, TRBV5-1 and TRBV20-1 among these.

Sequenced sample: blood. This sequence was found in a girl aged 10-17 years with multiple sclerosis. The chain joins TRBV29-1 to TRBJ1-1; 7 bases align to TRBD1. Here the CDR3 reads CSVGQGNTEAFF. In DNA form, the CDR3 reads TGCAGCGTTGGACAGGGTAACACTGAAGCTTTCTTT. Full variable domain (outside the CDR3, taken from reference TRBV29-1 and TRBJ1-1): SAVISQKPSRDICQRGTSLTIQCQVDSQVTMMFWYRQQPGQSLTLIATANQGSEATYESGFVIDKFPISRPNLTFSTLTVSNMSPEDSSIYLCSVGQGNTEAFFGQGTRLTVV.